Below are 22 T cell receptor beta chains sequenced from a single sample in a study of blood T cell repertoires in COVID-19. The repertoire was sequenced with immunoSEQ multiplex PCR; TCRdb's copy has only in-frame clones and lacks some. Counted here are 60,000 to 75,000 clones, 85% to 90% occurring once; the ten biggest clones make up approximately 4.1%. The sample was peripheral blood. The receptors come from a man between 65 and 85 years old with active COVID-19.

The chain recombines TRBV6-5 with TRBJ2-2; the D gene is possibly TRBD1 (5 bases). Trimming stripped 5 bases from V and 2 bases from J, with 6 bases between. Germline loops: CDR1 MNHEY, CDR2 SVGAGI. CDR3 length: 13 amino acids. As DNA, the CDR3 is TGTGCCAGCAGTCAGGGAAACACCGGGGAGCTGTTTTTT. Translating gives CASSQGNTGELFF.

This chain uses TRBV3-1 (or the pseudogene TRBV3-2) with TRBJ2-3; D not resolved. The CDR3 spans 12 residues. V gave up 3 bases and J gave up 3 bases, with 4 bases separating them. The V gene's germline CDR1 is LGHDT and CDR2 YNNKEL (reference sequence). CDR3 DNA sequence: TGTGCCAGCAGCCACCGGACAGATACGCAGTATTTT. Its protein is CASSHRTDTQYF.

This chain joins TRBV7-2 and TRBJ1-3; D is uncertain. Germline lookup yields CDR1 SGHTA and CDR2 FQGNSA. V gave up 1 base and J gave up 0 bases, with 13 bases separating them. The CDR3 covers 17 residues. This CDR3 is CASSLVGRTNSGNTIYF. CDR3 nucleotide sequence: TGTGCCAGCAGCTTAGTTGGCAGAACCAACTCTGGAAACACCATATATTTT.

The genes are TRBV4-2 and TRBJ2-7; the D gene is possibly TRBD1 (6 bases). CDR3 size: 16 residues. Germline V gene sequence: CDR1 LGHNA, CDR2 YNFKEQ. V was pared by 3 bases and J by 8 bases, with 23 bases between. CDR3: CASSHEDGGPRGKQYF. The DNA of the CDR3 is TGTGCCAGCAGCCACGAAGATGGGGGCCCCAGGGGTAAGCAGTACTTC.

The chain has TRBV6-6 and TRBJ1-1; TRBD1 agrees at 9 bases. V lost 7 bases to trimming and J lost 8 bases; unmatched junction nucleotides: 8. Looked up from germline, CDR1 is MNHNY and CDR2 is SVGAGI (reference sequence). CDR3 size: 13 residues. In DNA form, the CDR3 reads TGTGCCAGCACCCGGGGGACAGGGACCGAAGCTTTCTTT. This encodes CASTRGTGTEAFF.

This clone was picked up one time. V usage is TRBV18 and J usage is TRBJ2-3; maybe TRBD2 (5 bases). The V end was cut by 5 bases, the J end by 8 bases, with 11 bases between. This CDR3 has 12 residues. Per the germline V gene, CDR1 is KGHSH and CDR2 is LQKENI. The DNA of the CDR3 is TGTGCCAGCTCAGACCGGGCGGGTACGCAGTATTTT. Its translation: CASSDRAGTQYF.

V is TRBV6-2 or TRBV6-3 and J is TRBJ1-1, with 10 bases fitting TRBD1. The trim removed 4 bases at V and 7 bases at J, leaving 9 bases unmatched. In germline, CDR1 is MNHEY, CDR2 SVGEGT. The CDR3 has 15 amino acids. The CDR3 DNA reads TGTGCCAGCAGTTCCCGCGGACAGGGGGGGAGTGAAGCTTTCTTT. This encodes CASSSRGQGGSEAFF.

The V and J genes are TRBV19 and TRBJ2-2; TRBD1 is a possible D gene (6 bases). Between the trimmed V and J ends, which lost 3 bases and 4 bases, there was a span of 12 bases. Germline V gene data show CDR1 as LNHDA and CDR2 as SQIVND (reference sequence). The CDR3 consists of 15 residues. The CDR3 reads CASSMPGAGTGELFF. CDR3 nucleotide sequence: TGTGCCAGTAGTATGCCAGGGGCGGGCACCGGGGAGCTGTTTTTT. Full variable domain (outside the CDR3, taken from reference TRBV19 and TRBJ2-2): DGGITQSPKYLFRKEGQNVTLSCEQNLNHDAMYWYRQDPGQGLRLIYYSQIVNDFQKGDIAEGYSVSREKKESFPLTVTSAQKNPTAFYLCASSMPGAGTGELFFGEGSRLTVL.

A note on this clone: At one end, the junction sequence differs from germline, possibly due to a read error. The chain uses TRBV7-7 and TRBJ1-6; a possible D gene is TRBD1 (6 bases). The CDR3 loop spans 20 amino acids. From germline, CDR1 is SSHAT and CDR2 FNYEAQ (reference sequence). CDR3 residues: CASSLPRGTATSSYNSPLHF. The CDR3 DNA follows: TGTGCTAGCAGCTTACCGAGGGGGACCGCTACCTCCTCCTATAATTCACCCCTCCACTTT.

The CDR3 loop reads CASSLAFTNGGASGNTDTQYF. DNA of the CDR3: TGTGCCAGCAGCTTAGCCTTCACCAACGGCGGGGCTAGCGGTAACACAGATACGCAGTATTTT. The V call is TRBV7-2, the J call TRBJ2-3; 7 bases are shared with TRBD2. Germline CDR1 reads SGHTA; CDR2 reads FQGNSA. After removal of 0 bases from V and 2 bases from J, the junction contained 20 bases not matched to a gene. This CDR3 comprises 21 residues.

The rearrangement links TRBV29-1 to TRBJ1-2; 7 bases line up with TRBD1. Per the germline V gene, CDR1 is SQVTM and CDR2 is ANQGSEA. The CDR3 runs to 15 residues. Trimming cost V 4 bases and J 2 bases; bases outside gene matches: 10. CDR3 DNA: TGCAGCGTTGGGGACAGAAGGGACCGGAACTATGGCTACACCTTC. Protein: CSVGDRRDRNYGYTF.

The J gene is TRBJ1-3, the V gene TRBV7-2; no reliable D call. The CDR3 has 15 residues. V was pared by 3 bases and J by 0 bases, with 9 bases between. Germline V gene data show CDR1 as SGHTA and CDR2 as FQGNSA. The CDR3 bases are TGTGCCAGCAGCTTGGGCACTAGCTCTGGAAACACCATATATTTT. It specifies CASSLGTSSGNTIYF.

This sequence joins TRBV4-1 and TRBJ2-1, with 10 bases lining up with TRBD2. This CDR3 comprises 22 residues. Losses at the gene ends were 2 bases for V and 2 bases for J; bases not matched to a gene: 21. The germline gives CDR1 MGHRA, CDR2 YSYEKL. The chain's CDR3 is CASSQRGPLAGVESSAYNEQFF. DNA for the CDR3: TGCGCCAGCAGCCAAAGGGGACCTCTAGCGGGAGTAGAATCTTCAGCCTACAATGAGCAGTTCTTC.

The chain has TRBV6-5 and TRBJ2-1; TRBD2 agrees at 7 bases. This CDR3 has 14 residues. V lost 7 bases, J lost 8 bases, and 11 bases stayed unmatched. Germline lookup yields CDR1 MNHEY and CDR2 SVGAGI. The CDR3 spells CASNPSGEGHEQFF. CDR3 DNA sequence: TGTGCCAGCAACCCGAGCGGGGAGGGCCATGAGCAGTTCTTC.

The chain employs TRBV27 and TRBJ2-5, with a possible D match to TRBD2 (7 bases). The CDR3 sequence is 16 residues long. V was shortened by 4 bases and J by 0 bases, with 15 bases between the two germline ends. Germline V gene lookup returns CDR1 MNHEY and CDR2 SMNVEV (reference sequence). The CDR3 DNA follows: TGTGCCAGCAGTTCTGAGGGGGGAGGGTACCAAGAGACCCAGTACTTC. Translation: CASSSEGGGYQETQYF.

The J gene is TRBJ2-2, the V gene TRBV7-3; TRBD2 matches at 7 bases. Trimming removed 1 base from V and 7 bases from J; junction bases left unmatched: 3. Per the germline V gene, CDR1 is SGHTA and CDR2 is FQGTGA. The CDR3 spans 14 residues. The CDR3 nucleotides read TGTGCCAGCAGCTTAAAGCGGGGTAACGGGGAGCTGTTTTTT. The encoded protein is CASSLKRGNGELFF.

V gene TRBV7-9 combines with J gene TRBJ1-3; 7 bases are shared with TRBD1. Germline CDR1 and CDR2: SEHNR and FQNEAQ (reference sequence). This CDR3 is built from 15 residues. V shed 5 bases and J 0 bases; nucleotides not matched to a gene: 4. This CDR3 reads CASSTDRDSGNTIYF. The CDR3 nucleotides read TGTGCCAGCAGCACAGACAGGGACTCTGGAAACACCATATATTTT.

The chain uses TRBV7-2 and TRBJ1-2; D may be TRBD1 (6 bases). The CDR3 consists of 15 residues. Germline V gene data show CDR1 as SGHTA and CDR2 as FQGNSA. Trimming stripped 5 bases from V and 6 bases from J, with 19 bases between. In DNA form, the CDR3 reads TGTGCCAGCAGCACACGGGGGGCAGCAGAAGATGGCTACACCTTC. This gives the protein CASSTRGAAEDGYTF.

V usage is TRBV6-5 and J usage is TRBJ2-7; TRBD2 might be the D (6 bases). Germline-derived CDR1 and CDR2 are MNHEY and SVGAGI. The CDR3 sequence is 14 residues long. The V and J ends lost 6 bases and 2 bases respectively, with 14 bases between them. Written as DNA, the CDR3 is TGTGCCAGCAGAACCTTGGGGGGTGCCTACGAGCAGTACTTC. Protein sequence: CASRTLGGAYEQYF.

Comments on this clone: The CDR3 does not end in the conserved phenylalanine or tryptophan, so this is likely a read error. No DNA is shown, since the ends of the CDR3 on it are uncertain; the CDR3 is the one TCRdb lists. J is TRBJ2-3 and V is TRBV5-6; TRBD2, the table's D call, was not compared with the DNA. Germline V gene sequence: CDR1 SGHDT, CDR2 YYEEEE. The CDR3 spans 11 amino acids, including both terminal residues. This chain's CDR3 is CASSLVDWLTA.

This clone was found once. This sequence joins TRBV7-2 and TRBJ2-7; a possible D gene is TRBD2 (5 bases). V lost 5 bases to trimming and J lost 6 bases, with 11 bases between them. CDR3 size: 12 residues. CDR1 is SGHTA and CDR2 is FQGNSA in the germline V gene. CDR3 nucleotides: TGTGCCAGCAGCCAAGGACTTCGCGAGCAGTACTTC. It translates to CASSQGLREQYF.

This sequence joins TRBV6-2 or TRBV6-3 and TRBJ1-5; TRBD1 aligns across 9 bases. This CDR3 contains 17 residues. The germline V gene encodes CDR1 MNHEY and CDR2 SVGEGT. V dropped 5 bases and J dropped 2; count of bases not matched to a gene: 10. In nucleotides, the CDR3 is TGTGCCAGCAGTCCCCACAGGGGGCAACGGGGCAATCAGCCCCAGCATTTT. Protein: CASSPHRGQRGNQPQHF.